Each of the 5 T cell receptor beta chains below was sequenced from the same sample in a study of cytomegalovirus exposure and HLA in healthy donors. Primers included in the PCR were 60 Vbeta and 13 Jbeta primers. Assay used: immunoSEQ multiplex PCR; TCRdb lists only in-frame clones, some missing. Among about 120,000 clones, roughly 70% were seen once, and the ten largest hold 3.5% to 4.5%. Sequencing was done on a sample of PBMCs. These TCRs come from a man between 40 and 49 years old in good health and CMV-seropositive.

The gene calls are TRBV19 and TRBJ2-5, with TRBD1 identical over 10 bases. J was trimmed by 4 bases and V by 2 bases; bases with no gene match: 4. Germline-derived CDR1 and CDR2 are LNHDA and SQIVND (reference sequence). There are 15 residues in the CDR3. CDR3 bases: TGTGCCAGTAGTATAACCCGGACAGGGGGAGAGACCCAGTACTTC. Protein product: CASSITRTGGETQYF.

V gene TRBV18 combines with J gene TRBJ1-1; maybe TRBD1 (6 bases). Germline V gene lookup returns CDR1 KGHSH and CDR2 LQKENI. There are 15 residues in the CDR3. V lost 3 bases and J 6 bases, leaving 17 bases between the germline ends. The CDR3 region is CASSPLQGGTAEAFF. The CDR3, as DNA: TGTGCCAGCTCACCTTTACAGGGAGGGACGGCTGAAGCTTTCTTT. Based on the CDR3 plus reference TRBV18 and TRBJ1-1, the full variable domain is NAGVMQNPRHLVRRRGQEARLRCSPMKGHSHVYWYRQLPEEGLKFMVYLQKENIIDESGMPKERFSAEFPKEGPSILRIQQVVRGDSAAYFCASSPLQGGTAEAFFGQGTRLTVV.

V is TRBV28 and J is TRBJ2-3; possible D gene TRBD1, 5 bases. This CDR3 has 14 amino acids. Trimming stripped 2 bases from V and 4 bases from J, with 10 bases between. Germline V CDR1 and CDR2: MDHEN, SYDVKM. The CDR3 sequence: CASSLGRVADTQYF. CDR3 coding DNA: TGTGCCAGCAGTTTAGGCAGGGTCGCAGATACGCAGTATTTT.

As DNA, the CDR3 is TGTGCCAGCAGCTTAGGGTTGACTAGCGGTCGCACAGATACGCAGTATTTT. Its translation is CASSLGLTSGRTDTQYF. The rearrangement links TRBV7-8 to TRBJ2-3; 9 nucleotides agree with TRBD2. The germline CDR1 and CDR2 sequences are SGHVS and FQNEAQ. This CDR3 region has 17 residues. Trimming cost V 1 base and J 1 base; bases outside gene matches: 6.

This clone was seen a single time. V usage is TRBV30 and J usage is TRBJ1-1; 8 bases fit TRBD1. CDR3 length: 15 residues. The trim removed 1 base at V and 4 bases at J, leaving 8 bases unmatched. Per the germline V gene, CDR1 is GTSNPN and CDR2 is SVGIG (reference sequence). In nucleotides, the CDR3 is TGTGCCTGGAGTGCTTCAGGGGGCAGGGCCACTGAAGCTTTCTTT. It specifies CAWSASGGRATEAFF.